These T cell receptor beta chains were read from a single sample in a study of HIV-infected patients and healthy controls. TCRdb redid the calling of the 5' RACE reads with MiXCR, one entry per CDR3 protein. Among roughly 13,000 distinct CDR3 sequences, 9.5% to 13% were seen once, and the ten largest hold about 6%. The sequencing input was blood. The receptors were gathered from an adult in good health. CDR3s include the opening cysteine and the closing phenylalanine or tryptophan. D genes are given only for firm matches. The size field is filled for only some rows; it gives once, few, many or a size class.

>14|TRBD2|many|TRBJ2-7|TRBV6-1
CASQGRELGREQYF
TGTGCCAGCCAAGGGCGGGAGCTGGGTCGCGAGCAGTACTTC
>15|.|medium-sized|TRBJ2-7|TRBV6-1
CASREGGASADGQYF
TGTGCCAGCAGAGAGGGCGGGGCCTCGGCCGATGGGCAGTACTTC
>13|.|many|TRBJ1-2|TRBV19
CASSSSGNYGYTF
TGTGCCAGTAGTTCTTCGGGGAACTATGGCTACACCTTC
>16|.|once|TRBJ2-7|TRBV18
CVSSLNRDTNYYEQYF
TGTGTCAGCTCACTTAACCGGGACACCAACTACTACGAGCAGTACTTC
>14|.|medium-sized|TRBJ1-1|TRBV3-1
CASRGFGAQTEAFF
TGTGCCAGCAGGGGATTTGGGGCGCAGACTGAAGCTTTCTTT
>16|.|.|TRBJ2-3|TRBV5-4
CASSLGAVTSTDTQYF
TGTGCCAGCAGCTTGGGGGCGGTCACTAGCACAGATACGCAGTATTTT
>18|TRBD2|many|TRBJ2-3|TRBV10-2
CASRGLAGGRSSTDTQYF
TGCGCCAGCAGGGGACTAGCGGGAGGGCGATCTTCCACAGATACGCAGTATTTT
>12|.|few|TRBJ2-1|TRBV7-2
CASSIYDNEQFF
TGTGCCAGCAGCATATATGACAATGAGCAGTTCTTC
>14|TRBD1|medium-sized|TRBJ2-3|TRBV29-1
CSVVWDRGTDTQYF
TGCAGCGTTGTGTGGGACAGGGGCACAGATACGCAGTATTTT
>13|.|medium-sized|TRBJ2-7|TRBV7-2
CASSSREVYEQYF
TGTGCCAGCAGCTCCAGGGAGGTGTACGAGCAGTACTTC
>13|TRBD2|.|TRBJ2-2|TRBV20-1
CSGTSGITGELFF
TGCAGTGGGACTAGCGGCATTACCGGGGAGCTGTTTTTT
>17|TRBD2|.|TRBJ2-7|TRBV4-1
CASSQGVLAGKTYEQYF
TGCGCCAGCAGCCAAGGTGTACTAGCGGGGAAAACCTACGAGCAGTACTTC
>13|TRBD1|many|TRBJ1-1|TRBV19
CASSPDRAEKAFF
TGTGCCAGTAGCCCGGACAGGGCAGAGAAGGCTTTCTTT
>19|TRBD2|medium-sized|TRBJ2-5|TRBV28
CASSFVASGRGLQQETQYF
TGTGCCAGCAGTTTCGTTGCTAGCGGGAGAGGCCTCCAACAAGAGACCCAGTACTTC
>18|.|.|TRBJ2-5|TRBV7-2
CASSQSGPLLRPVEPQYF
TGTGCCAGCAGCCAATCGGGCCCTCTACTACGCCCAGTGGAGCCCCAGTACTTC
>13|.|many|TRBJ1-1|TRBV12-3/TRBV12-4
CASSLGGASEAFF
TGTGCCAGCAGTTTAGGGGGGGCATCTGAAGCTTTCTTT
>12|.|few|TRBJ2-1|TRBV29-1
CSVEVEGDEQFF
TGCAGCGTTGAAGTTGAGGGAGATGAGCAGTTCTTC
>14|TRBD1|many|TRBJ1-2|TRBV10-2
CASSGRDRAGGYTF
TGCGCCAGCAGTGGCCGGGACAGGGCCGGCGGCTACACCTTC
>14|.|medium-sized|TRBJ1-1|TRBV12-3/TRBV12-4
CASSPNTGNTEAFF
TGTGCCAGCAGTCCAAACACAGGGAACACTGAAGCTTTCTTT
>13|.|many|TRBJ2-7|TRBV30
CAWSSLEFNEQYF
TGTGCCTGGAGTAGTCTGGAGTTCAACGAGCAGTACTTC
>12|.|medium-sized|TRBJ1-1|TRBV28
CASSLPGAEAFF
TGTGCCAGCAGTTTGCCGGGGGCTGAAGCTTTCTTT
>14|.|.|TRBJ1-4|TRBV2
CASQGVKSNEKLFF
TGTGCCAGCCAGGGTGTGAAGAGTAATGAAAAACTGTTTTTT
>16|TRBD2|few|TRBJ2-3|TRBV20-1
CSARDISGRASNTQYF
TGCAGTGCTAGAGACATTAGCGGGAGGGCCTCCAATACGCAGTATTTT
>13|.|medium-sized|TRBJ1-3|TRBV28
CASSFWAGNTIYF
TGTGCCAGCAGTTTTTGGGCTGGAAACACCATATATTTT
>16|TRBD2|many|TRBJ2-1|TRBV28
CATYSQAGGSYNEQFF
TGTGCCACCTACTCCCAAGCGGGAGGGTCCTACAATGAGCAGTTCTTC
>13|.|many|TRBJ2-1|TRBV19
CASSPPSYNEQFF
TGTGCCAGTAGTCCTCCGTCGTACAATGAGCAGTTCTTC
>19|TRBD1|.|TRBJ1-2|TRBV29-1
CSVDSGGRRPLGGLYGYTF
TGCAGCGTTGATTCAGGGGGCAGGCGCCCGCTCGGGGGCCTCTATGGCTACACCTTC
>14|.|medium-sized|TRBJ1-4|TRBV28
CASSLSPPGQKLFF
TGTGCCAGCAGTCTATCCCCTCCCGGACAGAAACTGTTTTTT
>16|.|.|TRBJ1-2|TRBV2
CASSEFRGSHNYGYTF
TGTGCCAGCAGTGAATTTAGGGGTTCACATAACTATGGATACACCTTC
>13|TRBD1|.|TRBJ1-4|TRBV7-8
CASSFGTGGKLFF
TGTGCCAGCAGCTTCGGGACAGGGGGAAAACTGTTTTTT
>18|TRBD2|few|TRBJ2-3|TRBV28
CASSSLTGTSGRQDTQYF
TGTGCCAGCAGTTCTCTTACCGGGACTAGCGGGAGACAAGATACGCAGTATTTT
>19|TRBD2|many|TRBJ2-1|TRBV4-1
CASSHPRTSGYLSYNEQFF
TGCGCCAGCAGCCACCCCCGGACTAGCGGCTATCTCTCCTACAATGAGCAGTTCTTC
>15|TRBD1|many|TRBJ1-2|TRBV4-1
CASSQEGQANYGYTF
TGCGCCAGCAGCCAGGAGGGACAGGCGAACTATGGCTACACCTTC
>13|.|.|TRBJ2-3|TRBV12-3/TRBV12-4
CASSFQGTDTQYF
TGTGCCAGCAGTTTTCAGGGGACAGATACGCAGTATTTT
>14|.|many|TRBJ1-2|TRBV10-1
CASSGLGGSYGYTF
TGCGCCAGCAGTGGCCTGGGGGGGAGCTATGGCTACACCTTC
>12|.|.|TRBJ1-1|TRBV20-1
CSARTTATEAFF
TGCAGTGCTAGAACGACGGCAACTGAAGCTTTCTTT
>13|.|medium-sized|TRBJ2-4|TRBV28
CATYTGAKNIQYF
TGTGCCACCTACACAGGGGCCAAAAACATTCAGTACTTC
>11|.|many|TRBJ1-1|TRBV27
CASSPGTEAFF
TGTGCCAGCAGTCCGGGAACTGAAGCTTTCTTT
>17|TRBD1|few|TRBJ2-2|TRBV4-1
CASSPVGAAGGTGELFF
TGCGCCAGCAGCCCCGTCGGCGCGGCAGGGGGCACCGGGGAGCTGTTTTTT
>15|TRBD1|.|TRBJ1-2|TRBV12-3/TRBV12-4
CASSLNNAGGDGYTF
TGTGCCAGCAGTTTAAATAACGCAGGGGGCGACGGCTACACCTTC
>17|.|.|TRBJ2-3|TRBV11-2
CASSPIRGGLGTDTQYF
TGTGCCAGCAGCCCCATTCGGGGAGGCCTAGGGACAGATACGCAGTATTTT
>15|.|.|TRBJ1-1|TRBV20-1
CSAPKRGRMNTEAFF
TGCAGTGCCCCCAAACGAGGCAGGATGAACACTGAAGCTTTCTTT
>14|.|medium-sized|TRBJ1-1|TRBV11-2
CASSLVALNTEAFF
TGTGCCAGCAGCTTAGTTGCACTTAACACTGAAGCTTTCTTT
>15|.|few|TRBJ2-7|TRBV20-1
CSARADLQSSYEQYF
TGCAGTGCTAGAGCAGACCTACAGAGCTCCTACGAGCAGTACTTC
>12|.|medium-sized|TRBJ2-7|TRBV6-6
CASRSLGNEQYF
TGTGCCAGCAGATCCCTAGGAAACGAGCAGTACTTC
>15|.|many|TRBJ1-1|TRBV3-1
CASSQGRGGVSEAFF
TGTGCCAGCAGCCAGGGGAGAGGTGGGGTATCTGAAGCTTTCTTT
>14|TRBD1|.|TRBJ1-2|TRBV7-9
CASSLGTGYDGYTF
TGTGCCAGCAGCTTGGGGACAGGGTACGATGGCTACACCTTC
>13|.|.|TRBJ1-1|TRBV7-9
CASSVTATTEAFF
TGTGCCAGCAGCGTGACAGCCACTACTGAAGCTTTCTTT
>16|TRBD2|many|TRBJ2-7|TRBV28
CASSTSGFWTSYEQYF
TGTGCCAGCAGTACTAGCGGGTTCTGGACATCCTACGAGCAGTACTTC
>13|TRBD2|few|TRBJ2-1|TRBV29-1
CSVSGTSYNEQFF
TGCAGCGTCTCCGGGACTAGCTACAATGAGCAGTTCTTC
>15|TRBD1|.|TRBJ2-2|TRBV12-3/TRBV12-4
CASSFGTDNTGELFF
TGTGCCAGCAGTTTCGGGACAGATAACACCGGGGAGCTGTTTTTT